This T cell receptor beta chain was profiled in a study of blood T cells in healthy people across ages. A second PCR of 7 to 11 cycles used a sample-barcoded 5' primer and a J-beta primer mix. TCRdb fed the 5' RACE reads into MiXCR, producing one record per CDR3 protein. The table lists 1.2 million to 1.5 million distinct CDR3 sequences, about 40% of them singletons. The CDR3 is made up of 14 amino acids. CDR1 LGHNT and CDR2 FRNRAP come from the germline V gene. Trimming stripped 4 bases from V and 4 bases from J, with 13 bases between. Sequenced input: blood. V is TRBV12-5 and J is TRBJ1-1; D is possibly TRBD1 (6 bases). The source is a young woman in good health. CDR3 protein: CASGSATGSTEAFF. CDR3 coding DNA: TGTGCTAGTGGTTCGGCTACAGGGAGCACTGAAGCTTTCTTT.